This is a list of T cell receptor beta chains from one sample in a study of CD4+ T cells in melanoma. TCRdb's copy holds only in-frame clones and misses some; the assay was immunoSEQ multiplex PCR. The sample contains about 140,000 clones, around 90% of which appear only once. These receptors originate from a human donor with melanoma. Each CDR3 is given with its conserved first and last residue. Each record gives: V gene, D gene, clone size, CDR3 length, J gene, CDR3 DNA, CDR3 protein. D genes are given only for firm matches. Clone sizes are given selectively: once, few, many, or a class where the clone is expanded.

TRBV29-1	TRBD1	NA	13	TRBJ2-7	TGCAGCGTTGAGGGACAGGGTGGTCGCGAGCAGTACTTC	CSVEGQGGREQYF
TRBV29-1	NA	NA	11	TRBJ1-3	TGCAGCGGTTCAGTCGCAAACACCATATATTTT	CSGSVANTIYF
TRBV5-1	TRBD2	once	14	TRBJ2-5	TGCGCCAGCAGAAGGACTAGCGCCCAAGAGACCCAGTACTTC	CASRRTSAQETQYF
TRBV7-2	TRBD2	NA	15	TRBJ2-7	TGTGCCAGCAGACTCGGGACTAGCGGCTCCTACGAGCAGTACTTC	CASRLGTSGSYEQYF
TRBV7-3	TRBD1	NA	17	TRBJ2-1	TGTGCCAGCAGCTTAACGTCTACAGGGGTATCAAGGGATGAGCAGTTCTTC	CASSLTSTGVSRDEQFF
TRBV7-3	NA	NA	13	TRBJ2-3	TGTGCCAGCAGCGCCCAACCGACAGATACGCAGTATTTT	CASSAQPTDTQYF
TRBV5-6	NA	once	12	TRBJ1-1	TGTGCCAGCAGCTTGTCCGGGGGTGAAGCTTTCTTT	CASSLSGGEAFF
TRBV5-1	NA	NA	15	TRBJ2-6	TGCGCCAGCAGCTTGGGGAGCTCTGGGGCCAACGTCCTGACTTTC	CASSLGSSGANVLTF
TRBV2	NA	once	15	TRBJ2-5	TGTGCCAGCATCTCCGGGACGGACAGCGGGGAGACCCAGTACTTC	CASISGTDSGETQYF
TRBV6-1	NA	once	16	TRBJ1-2	TGTGCCAGCAGTGAAACCCGAACGACAGGATCCTATGGCTACACCTTC	CASSETRTTGSYGYTF
TRBV6-1	NA	NA	14	TRBJ2-5	TGTGCCAGCGAACCGAGACTAGTGAAAGAGACCCAGTACTTC	CASEPRLVKETQYF
TRBV9	TRBD1	NA	20	TRBJ1-5	TGTGCCAGCAGCGTAGATGTAGTGTTAGGGCAGGGGGAGGGCAATCAGCCCCAGCATTTT	CASSVDVVLGQGEGNQPQHF
TRBV27	NA	NA	17	TRBJ2-1	TGTGCCAGCAGTTTAGGGATCGAGGGGATAACCTACAATGAGCAGTTCTTC	CASSLGIEGITYNEQFF
TRBV10-2	TRBD1	NA	12	TRBJ1-1	TGCGCCAGCATAAAACAGGGGACTGAAGCTTTCTTT	CASIKQGTEAFF
TRBV19	TRBD2	NA	14	TRBJ2-7	TGTGCCACTTCAAGAGCCGGGACTAGCGGCGAGCAGTACTTC	CATSRAGTSGEQYF
TRBV2	TRBD2	once	15	TRBJ2-7	TGTGCCAGCAGTGGGAATAGCGGGGGGTTTGACGAGCAGTACTTC	CASSGNSGGFDEQYF
TRBV29-1	NA	NA	12	TRBJ1-1	TGCAGCGTTACAGGGAGGAACACTGAAGCTTTCTTT	CSVTGRNTEAFF
TRBV6-5	NA	NA	15	TRBJ1-6	TGTGCCAGCAGTTACTCCAGGCTGGGGAATCAACCCCTCCACTTT	CASSYSRLGNQPLHF
TRBV5-4	TRBD1	NA	16	TRBJ1-1	TGTGCCAGCAGCCCCCGGGACAGGGGGAGAGGCACTGAAGCTTTCTTT	CASSPRDRGRGTEAFF
TRBV11-3	NA	NA	13	TRBJ1-1	TGTGCCAGCAGCTTTTCGTCGAACACTGAAGCTTTCTTT	CASSFSSNTEAFF
TRBV5-1	TRBD1	NA	14	TRBJ1-5	TGCGCCAGCAGCCCTGGGACAGGGAGTCAGCCCCAGCATTTT	CASSPGTGSQPQHF
TRBV5-1	NA	NA	15	TRBJ1-1	TGCGCCAGCAGCTTGGCCATGGCAGGGAACACTGAAGCTTTCTTT	CASSLAMAGNTEAFF
TRBV6-5	NA	NA	12	TRBJ1-4	TGTGCCAGCAGTTACTCCGGGGAAAAACTGTTTTTT	CASSYSGEKLFF
TRBV6-6	TRBD2	once	15	TRBJ2-7	TGTGCCAGCAGTTGGGCTAGCGGGGGCTCCTACGAGCAGTACTTC	CASSWASGGSYEQYF
TRBV19	TRBD2	NA	18	TRBJ2-5	TGTGCCAGTAGTAATGGGCTAGCGGGGGTCCGGGTCGAAGAGACCCAGTACTTC	CASSNGLAGVRVEETQYF
TRBV20-1	NA	NA	11	TRBJ2-3	TGCAGTGCACCGACTAGAGATACGCAGTATTTT	CSAPTRDTQYF
TRBV23-1	NA	NA	15	TRBJ2-7	TGCGCCAGCAGTCTTGGAGTACTCGGAGGCTACGAGCAGTACTTC	CASSLGVLGGYEQYF
TRBV5-1	NA	NA	15	TRBJ2-7	TGCGCCAGCAGCTTGGGGGGAATTGGGGCCTACGAGCAGTACTTC	CASSLGGIGAYEQYF
TRBV6-1	NA	NA	15	TRBJ1-2	TGTGCCAGCAGCGGGGGACTAACAGGGTCTGATGGCTACACCTTC	CASSGGLTGSDGYTF
TRBV5-1	TRBD1	NA	14	TRBJ2-7	TGCGCCAGCAGCTTGACCGGACAGGGCTACGAGCAGTACTTC	CASSLTGQGYEQYF
TRBV19	TRBD1	NA	15	TRBJ1-5	TGTGCCAGTAGGGGCCAGGGGGAACGCAATCAGCCCCAGCATTTT	CASRGQGERNQPQHF
TRBV6-5	NA	NA	14	TRBJ1-1	TGTGCCAGCAGTTACGGGGGAGGGGGCACTGAAGCTTTCTTT	CASSYGGGGTEAFF
TRBV2	NA	NA	12	TRBJ1-2	TGTGCCAGCAGGGAGGACAGCTATGGCTACACCTTC	CASREDSYGYTF
TRBV27	TRBD1	NA	14	TRBJ1-2	TGTGCCAGCAGTCCGGGACAGCTTTTCTATGGCTACACCTTC	CASSPGQLFYGYTF
TRBV6-5	NA	NA	14	TRBJ1-2	TGTGCCAGCAGTTTTTCCGGGAGGGGGGGTGGCTACACCTTC	CASSFSGRGGGYTF
TRBV19	NA	NA	17	TRBJ2-2	TGTGCCAGTACTCCTAATCCGTCGGGTTGGAGTTCCGGGGAGCTGTTTTTT	CASTPNPSGWSSGELFF
TRBV5-1	TRBD2	NA	16	TRBJ2-5	TGCGCCAGCAGCTTCTCGCTAGCGGGGGTCCAAGAGACCCAGTACTTC	CASSFSLAGVQETQYF
TRBV7-3	TRBD2	NA	13	TRBJ2-1	TGTGCCAGCAGCTCGGGAGGGTACAATGAGCAGTTCTTC	CASSSGGYNEQFF
TRBV15	TRBD2	NA	15	TRBJ2-5	TGTGCCACCAGCAGAGATCTAGCGGGGGTTGAGACCCAGTACTTC	CATSRDLAGVETQYF
TRBV18	NA	once	14	TRBJ1-1	TGTGCCAGCGTAGAGGGTATCCGGAACACTGAAGCTTTCTTT	CASVEGIRNTEAFF
TRBV7-9	NA	NA	14	TRBJ1-1	TGTGCCAGCAGTATACAAGCGATGAACACTGAAGCTTTCTTT	CASSIQAMNTEAFF
TRBV29-1	NA	NA	12	TRBJ1-1	TGCAGCGTTGGGGCCGTGAACACTGAAGCTTTCTTT	CSVGAVNTEAFF
TRBV2	NA	NA	11	TRBJ1-4	TGTGCCAGTTACTCCAATGAAAAACTGTTTTTT	CASYSNEKLFF
TRBV6-1	NA	NA	15	TRBJ2-7	TGTGCCAGCAGGGACCCTGGGTGGACCTCCTACGAGCAGTACTTC	CASRDPGWTSYEQYF
TRBV4-1	TRBD2	NA	17	TRBJ2-4	TGCGCCAGCAGCCAAGTTGGGACTAGCGGGGGGCATAACATTCAGTACTTC	CASSQVGTSGGHNIQYF
TRBV14	TRBD1	NA	13	TRBJ1-1	TGTGCCAGCAGCGGACAGGCAAACACTGAAGCTTTCTTT	CASSGQANTEAFF
TRBV28	TRBD2	NA	13	TRBJ2-1	TGTGCCAGCCGGGGGGAATCCTACAATGAGCAGTTCTTC	CASRGESYNEQFF
TRBV19	NA	NA	16	TRBJ2-3	TGTGCCAGCCGGGAGGCCGGGACAGGCGGCACAGATACGCAGTATTTT	CASREAGTGGTDTQYF
TRBV11-3	NA	NA	13	TRBJ2-1	TGTGCCAGCAGTCGGGGCAGCATCTATGAGCAGTTCTTC	CASSRGSIYEQFF
TRBV27	TRBD2	NA	17	TRBJ2-2	TGTGCCAGCAGTTTGTACTTCAGCGGGGCGAACACCGGGGAGCTGTTTTTT	CASSLYFSGANTGELFF
TRBV30	TRBD1	NA	16	TRBJ2-1	TGTGCCTGGAGTGATCGGACAGGGCACCTCTACAATGAGCAGTTCTTC	CAWSDRTGHLYNEQFF
TRBV2	TRBD1	NA	13	TRBJ1-1	TGTGCCAGTTACAGGGACAGGAGAACTGAAGCTTTCTTT	CASYRDRRTEAFF
TRBV30	NA	NA	16	TRBJ1-3	TGTGCCTGGAGTGCGGGCAAGACCAACTCTGGAAACACCATATATTTT	CAWSAGKTNSGNTIYF